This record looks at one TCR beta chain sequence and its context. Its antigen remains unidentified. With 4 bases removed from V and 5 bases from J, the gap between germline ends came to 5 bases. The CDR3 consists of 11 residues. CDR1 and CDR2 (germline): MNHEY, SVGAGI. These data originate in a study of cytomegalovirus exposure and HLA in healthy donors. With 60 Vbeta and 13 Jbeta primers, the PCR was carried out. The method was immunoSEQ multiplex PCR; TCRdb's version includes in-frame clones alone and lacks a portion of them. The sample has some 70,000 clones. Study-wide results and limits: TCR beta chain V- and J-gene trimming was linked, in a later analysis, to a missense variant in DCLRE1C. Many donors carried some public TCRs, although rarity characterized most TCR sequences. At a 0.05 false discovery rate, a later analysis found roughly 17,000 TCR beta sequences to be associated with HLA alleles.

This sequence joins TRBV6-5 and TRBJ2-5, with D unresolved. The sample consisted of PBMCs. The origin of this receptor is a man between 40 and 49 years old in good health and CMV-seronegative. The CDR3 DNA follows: TGTGCCAGCAGTTTCGGGGAGACCCAGTACTTC. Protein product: CASSFGETQYF.